A selection of T cell receptor beta chains follows, all from one sample in a study of control samples from healthy donors and cancer patients. Sequencing used immunoSEQ multiplex PCR; TCRdb keeps in-frame clones, though not all of them. The sample holds tens of thousands of clones, 83% seen once. Sequencing input: PBMCs. The origin of the receptors is a woman aged 60-75 years with lung cancer. CDR3s include the opening cysteine and the closing phenylalanine or tryptophan. A D gene is named only where the DNA matches it firmly. Clone size is stated in some rows and not others, as once, few, many or a class when expanded.

TRBJ2-7,TRBV7-6,.,TRBD1,TGTGCCAGCAGCTTCCAGACAGGGGGCTCCTACGAGCAGTACTTC,CASSFQTGGSYEQYF
TRBJ2-7,TRBV2,few,.,TGTGCCAGCAGTGAAGCGTCCGGCAGACGATCCTACGAGCAGTACTTC,CASSEASGRRSYEQYF
TRBJ1-1,TRBV5-1,.,.,TGCGCCAGCAGTAATGGACAGCCGAACACTGAAGCTTTCTTT,CASSNGQPNTEAFF
TRBJ2-5,TRBV11-2,.,TRBD1,TGTGCCAGCAGCTCTACAGGGGTGCGCCAAGAGACCCAGTACTTC,CASSSTGVRQETQYF
TRBJ1-2,TRBV5-1,few,.,TGCGCCAGCAGCTACTCTGGGCAAGCTAACTATGGCTACACCTTC,CASSYSGQANYGYTF
TRBJ2-5,TRBV7-3,few,TRBD2,TGTGCCAGCAGCTTTCGCGGGACTAGCGGGGCCCAAGAGACCCAGTACTTC,CASSFRGTSGAQETQYF
TRBJ2-7,TRBV5-8,.,.,TGTGCCAGCAGCTTGCCAGGGACCTACGAGCAGTACTTC,CASSLPGTYEQYF
TRBJ2-1,TRBV12-3/TRBV12-4,.,.,TGTGCCAGCACCCTTTGGGGACGGAATGAGCAGTTCTTC,CASTLWGRNEQFF
TRBJ1-1,TRBV18,.,.,TGTGCCAGCTCACCATCGGGGAACACTGAAGCTTTCTTT,CASSPSGNTEAFF
TRBJ1-1,TRBV19,.,.,TGTGCCAGTAATGGAAACACTGAAGCTTTCTTT,CASNGNTEAFF
TRBJ1-1,TRBV9,.,.,TGTGCCAGCAGCCCCGGGGGGAGGGTCGGATCCGTAAGGGGTCGCACTGAAGCTTTCTTT,CASSPGGRVGSVRGRTEAFF
TRBJ1-2,TRBV2,.,.,TGTGCCAGCAGTGAAGCGCTTCAGGGACCCGGGTACACCTTC,CASSEALQGPGYTF
TRBJ1-5,TRBV2,.,.,TGTGCCAGCAGTGCTGATGATCAGCCCCAGCATTTT,CASSADDQPQHF
TRBJ2-5,TRBV18,.,.,TGTGCCAGCTCATCGCCGGGACAAGGGATAGAGACCCAGTACTTC,CASSSPGQGIETQYF
TRBJ1-1,TRBV6-5,.,.,TGTGCCAGCAGCCGCAGGGGCGCCCAGCCTGAAGCTTTCTTT,CASSRRGAQPEAFF
TRBJ1-1,TRBV7-9,.,.,TGTGCCAGCAGCTTGGGAGGGCTGAACACTGAAGCTTTCTTT,CASSLGGLNTEAFF
TRBJ2-4,TRBV3-1/TRBV3-2,.,TRBD1,TGTGCCAGCAGCCAAGGTCTGGGACAGGGGTTTATAGCCAAAAACATTCAGTACTTC,CASSQGLGQGFIAKNIQYF
TRBJ1-4,TRBV4-3,.,TRBD1,TGCGCCAGCAGCCAAGGGGTCGGAGGGGGCAATGAAAAACTGTTTTTT,CASSQGVGGGNEKLFF
TRBJ2-2,TRBV4-1,.,.,TGCGCCAGCAGCCAAGCGGGCAGGGCTCCCGGGGAGCTGTTTTTT,CASSQAGRAPGELFF
TRBJ2-1,TRBV4-1,.,.,TGCGCCACCTCGGAAAGCGGGCGGGAGCAGTTCTTC,CATSESGREQFF
TRBJ2-7,TRBV7-2,.,TRBD2,TGTGCCAGCAGCCTGAGGCGGGAGAACGAGCAGTACTTC,CASSLRRENEQYF
TRBJ2-1,TRBV6-2/TRBV6-3,.,TRBD2,TGTGCCAGCAGCGTCTCGGGACTAGCGGGACCGCCCTCCTACAATGAGCAGTTCTTC,CASSVSGLAGPPSYNEQFF
TRBJ1-1,TRBV11-1,.,.,TGTGCCAGCAGCTTATACTCAGCCACTGAAGCTTTCTTT,CASSLYSATEAFF
TRBJ1-2,TRBV12-3/TRBV12-4,.,.,TGTGCCAGCAGTTTCGGGGGAGAAGACTACACCTTC,CASSFGGEDYTF
TRBJ2-2,TRBV5-8,.,.,TGTGCCAGCAGCCTTGACAGAAGCACCGGGGAGCTGTTTTTT,CASSLDRSTGELFF
TRBJ2-2,TRBV27,once,TRBD2,TGTGCCAGCAGTTCGTTGGGACTAGCGTCAGGGGAGCTGTTTTTT,CASSSLGLASGELFF
TRBJ2-7,TRBV7-2,.,TRBD2,TGTGCCAGCAGCAAGACTAGCGGGGATTACGAGCAGTACTTC,CASSKTSGDYEQYF
TRBJ2-7,TRBV19,.,.,TGTGCCAGTAGTATTCTGGGCCAGAAGGACGAGCAGTACTTC,CASSILGQKDEQYF
TRBJ2-2,TRBV28,.,.,TGTGCCAGCAGTTTCGGTCTAGCAACTACAGGGGAGCTGTTTTTT,CASSFGLATTGELFF
TRBJ1-2,TRBV28,.,.,TGTGCCAGCTCACCCTGGGGAGACCTCTATGGCTACACCTTC,CASSPWGDLYGYTF
TRBJ1-5,TRBV6-6,.,.,TGTGCCAGCAGTTACCCCCAGGGTCCTAGCAATCAGCCCCAGCATTTT,CASSYPQGPSNQPQHF
TRBJ2-7,TRBV7-2,.,TRBD1,TGTGCCAGCAGCTTAGGGACAGGGGTCTACGAGCAGTACTTC,CASSLGTGVYEQYF
TRBJ2-1,TRBV9,.,TRBD2,TGTGCCAGCAGCCGTCTGACTAGCGGGCTTTACAATGAACAGTTCTTC,CASSRLTSGLYNEQFF
TRBJ2-1,TRBV2,.,TRBD1,TGTGCCAGCAGTGGGACAGGATTCAATGAGCAGTTCTTC,CASSGTGFNEQFF
TRBJ1-1,TRBV10-2,.,.,TGCGCCAGCAGTTCCTTCTCAGGGACCCCTGAAGCTTTCTTT,CASSSFSGTPEAFF
TRBJ1-1,TRBV7-3,medium-sized,TRBD1,TGTGCCAGCAGTCTGCAGGGGGGAACGAACACTGAAGCTTTCTTT,CASSLQGGTNTEAFF
TRBJ2-1,TRBV12-3/TRBV12-4,.,.,TGTGCCAGCAGCTTTCTGGATGAGCAGTTCTTC,CASSFLDEQFF
TRBJ2-7,TRBV29-1,.,.,TGCAGCGTTGAAGATGGGGGATCCTACGAGCAGTACTTC,CSVEDGGSYEQYF
TRBJ1-2,TRBV30,.,TRBD1,TGTGCCTGGAGCGACAGGGCTCGGCTGAACGGCTACACCTTC,CAWSDRARLNGYTF
TRBJ1-1,TRBV28,.,TRBD1,TGTGCCAGCAGTTCGACGGGGACAGAGCGGAACACTGAAGCTTTCTTT,CASSSTGTERNTEAFF
TRBJ2-1,TRBV7-9,.,TRBD2,TGTGCCAGCAGCTTATTGGCCGGGGGGGCCGATGAGCAGTTCTTC,CASSLLAGGADEQFF
TRBJ2-4,TRBV7-2,.,TRBD2,TGTGCCAGCAGCCCGAGACTAGCGGCAAACATTCAGTACTTC,CASSPRLAANIQYF
TRBJ2-1,TRBV14,.,.,TGTGCCAGCGCTGGGGTATCGATTTACAATGAGCAGTTCTTC,CASAGVSIYNEQFF
TRBJ1-4,TRBV4-2,.,.,TGTGCCAGCAGCCAAGAATTGTATGAAAAACTGTTTTTT,CASSQELYEKLFF
TRBJ2-6,TRBV4-1,.,.,TGCGCCAGCAGCCAAGACGGTTCCTCTGGGGCCAACGTCCTGACTTTC,CASSQDGSSGANVLTF
TRBJ1-1,TRBV7-9,few,.,TGTGCCAGCAGCGGAACGACAGGGAACACTGAAGCTTTCTTT,CASSGTTGNTEAFF
TRBJ2-5,TRBV6-2/TRBV6-3,.,.,TGTGCCAGCAGTTATCGGTGGGAGACCCAGTACTTC,CASSYRWETQYF
TRBJ2-5,TRBV24-1,few,.,TGTGCCACCAGTGATGGGCCGAAAGAGACCCAGTACTTC,CATSDGPKETQYF
TRBJ1-5,TRBV11-2,.,.,TGTGCCAGCAGCTTAGTTTTGGGTCAGCCCCAGCATTTT,CASSLVLGQPQHF
TRBJ2-7,TRBV6-2/TRBV6-3,.,TRBD2,TGTGCCAGCAGTTACCCATCTAGCGGGTACGAGCAGTACTTC,CASSYPSSGYEQYF